The subject of this entry is one T cell receptor (beta chain). This sample was taken from a study of cytomegalovirus exposure and HLA in healthy donors. Between the trimmed V and J ends, which lost 1 base and 7 bases, there was a span of 24 bases. The CDR3 is 18 amino acids. CDR1 and CDR2 (germline): SGHDT, YYEEEE. Only in-frame clones appear in the TCRdb table, and some are missing; sequencing was by immunoSEQ multiplex PCR. The table has 110,000 to 150,000 clones, 90% seen once; the top ten hold 6.2%. This TCR was sampled from a woman in her 30s in good health and CMV-seropositive. The chain combines TRBV5-6 with TRBJ2-1; D unclear. Source material: PBMCs. The DNA of the CDR3 is TGTGCCAGCAGCTTGCCGACTTTGTATATGGATAAGGAAAATGAGCAGTTCTTC. Amino acids: CASSLPTLYMDKENEQFF.